Detailed here is one TCR beta chain. No antigen is known for it. TCRdb's table, derived via immunoSEQ multiplex PCR, lists solely in-frame clones and lacks some. The table has 55,000 to 65,000 clones, about 96% seen once. This sample was included in a study of cytomegalovirus exposure and HLA in healthy donors. General observations from the study: Researchers catalogued over 150 TCR beta chains as cytomegalovirus-associated.

CDR3 length: 15 residues. CDR1 SGHDT and CDR2 YYEEEE come from the germline V gene. V lost 2 bases and J lost 4; bases outside the gene matches: 7. The TCR originated in a man aged 18 to 29 in good health and CMV-seronegative. V gene TRBV5-6 combines with J gene TRBJ1-1; 8 nucleotides align to TRBD1. The specimen was PBMCs. The CDR3 bases are TGTGCCAGCAGCTTCGACAGGGGAGGATCCACTGAAGCTTTCTTT. Translating gives CASSFDRGGSTEAFF.